The source of this T cell receptor (beta chain) is a study of T cell repertoires in cytomegalovirus infection. Overall study context: Indicated by public TCR beta signatures were CMV infection and matching HLA type. Study conclusions and caveats: Summed frequency of shared TCR beta families picked out CMV carriers who also had the relevant HLA.

Each CDR3 protein is one row after TCRdb ran MiXCR on the reads. In the table there are about 400,000 distinct CDR3 sequences, roughly 20% of which are singletons. With respect to this clonotype: Its antigen remains unknown.

Sequencing used PBMCs. This sequence was found in a human donor in good health (CMV status not recorded). Some clones in this sample may be carry-over from other donors' samples.

The CDR3 here is CAWSDGSDEQFF. The CDR3 region has the DNA TGTGCCTGGAGCGATGGGTCGGATGAGCAGTTCTTC. V and J are TRBV30 and TRBJ2-1; no clear D gene. This CDR3 has 12 residues. V dropped 3 bases and J dropped 8 bases, with 11 bases sitting between them. Looked up from germline, CDR1 is GTSNPN and CDR2 is SVGIG (reference sequence).